A single sample is the source of the 15 T cell receptor beta chains below, sequenced in a study of cytomegalovirus exposure and HLA in healthy donors. Both 60 Vbeta primers and 13 Jbeta primers went into the PCR. TCRdb's copy holds only in-frame clones and misses some; the assay was immunoSEQ multiplex PCR. In the table there are about 56,000 clones, approximately 80% of which are singletons. The sequenced sample was PBMCs. These TCRs come from a man aged 40-50 years in good health and CMV-seronegative.

The chain joins TRBV9 to TRBJ2-1, with TRBD2 matching 8 bases. The CDR3 contains 15 residues. V dropped 0 bases and J dropped 4; count of bases not matched to a gene: 3. Germline V gene lookup returns CDR1 SGDLS and CDR2 YYNGEE. The CDR3 loop is CASSVGRGAYNEQFF. In nucleotides, the CDR3 is TGTGCCAGCAGCGTAGGGCGGGGGGCATACAATGAGCAGTTCTTC.

The genes are TRBV10-3 and TRBJ2-5; 7 nucleotides line up with TRBD2. The CDR3 loop spans 13 amino acids. In germline, CDR1 is ENHRY, CDR2 SYGVKD. Trimming took 5 bases from V and 5 from J; bases not matched to a gene: 5. CDR3: CAISTTSVETQYF. The CDR3, as DNA: TGTGCCATCAGTACTACTAGCGTGGAGACCCAGTACTTC.

The chain couples TRBV19 to TRBJ1-1; TRBD1 agrees at 10 bases. The ends lost 9 bases at V and 5 bases at J; junction bases unmatched: 9. Germline V gene sequence: CDR1 LNHDA, CDR2 SQIVND (reference sequence). The length of the CDR3 is 14 residues. CDR3 sequence reads: CASGQGVGETEAFF. Here the CDR3 DNA reads TGTGCCAGCGGACAGGGGGTGGGCGAGACTGAAGCTTTCTTT.

In this sample, this clone turned up a few times. CDR3 loop: CASRTTGDAEKLFF. In DNA, the CDR3 is TGCGCCAGCAGAACAACAGGGGACGCTGAAAAACTGTTTTTT. J is TRBJ1-4 and V is TRBV5-1; 7 bases match TRBD1. This CDR3 spans 14 amino acids. CDR1 and CDR2 (germline): SGHRS, YFSETQ. Unmatched junction bases numbered 8, after V lost 5 bases and J lost 7 bases. The full variable domain, completed using reference TRBV5-1 and TRBJ1-4, is KAGVTQTPRYLIKTRGQQVTLSCSPISGHRSVSWYQQTPGQGLQFLFEYFSETQRNKGNFPGRFSGRQFSNSRSEMNVSTLELGDSALYLCASRTTGDAEKLFFGSGTQLSVL.

The CDR3 is CASGSTTGFQPQHF. The CDR3 DNA is TGTGCTAGTGGCTCTACCACAGGGTTTCAGCCCCAGCATTTT. The J gene is TRBJ1-5, the V gene TRBV12-5, with D maybe TRBD1 (6 bases). From germline, CDR1 is LGHNT and CDR2 FRNRAP. The CDR3 totals 14 residues. V was trimmed by 6 bases and J by 6 bases, leaving 15 bases between them. The complete variable domain, with remaining parts taken from reference TRBV12-5 and TRBJ1-5, reads DARVTQTPRHKVTEMGQEVTMRCQPILGHNTVFWYRQTMMQGLELLAYFRNRAPLDDSGMPKDRFSAEMPDATLATLKIQPSEPRDSAVYFCASGSTTGFQPQHFGDGTRLSIL.

The rearrangement uses TRBV5-6 and TRBJ2-1; TRBD1 matches at 7 bases. V shed 3 bases and J 4 bases; nucleotides not matched to a gene: 10. CDR3 length: 16 amino acids. Germline CDR1 and CDR2: SGHDT and YYEEEE. The CDR3 region is CASSSQRQGEYNEQFF. The CDR3 DNA sequence: TGTGCCAGCAGCTCCCAGAGGCAGGGGGAGTACAATGAGCAGTTCTTC.

The chain recombines TRBV4-1 with TRBJ1-1; 9 bases are a match to TRBD1. V gave up 3 bases and J gave up 4 bases; unmatched junction bases: 12. This CDR3 has 17 amino acids. Germline loops: CDR1 MGHRA, CDR2 YSYEKL. Written as DNA, the CDR3 is TGCGCCAGCAGCCAGACTCCGGGACAGGGTATTTCCACTGAAGCTTTCTTT. Protein: CASSQTPGQGISTEAFF.

Of note for this clone: This sample also contains other DNA sequences that code for the same CDR3. This chain connects TRBV5-6 to TRBJ1-1; 9 bases are a match to TRBD1. Germline CDR1 and CDR2: SGHDT and YYEEEE. J was trimmed by 3 bases and V by 5 bases; bases with no gene match: 11. This CDR3 contains 16 residues. The CDR3 spells CASRRGTGLLYTEAFF. In DNA, the CDR3 is TGTGCCAGCAGGCGAGGGACAGGGTTGTTATACACTGAAGCTTTCTTT.

V usage is TRBV27 and J usage is TRBJ1-2, with D hard to call. Trimming pared 5 bases from V and 4 bases from J, leaving 11 bases between. The germline V gene has CDR1 MNHEY and CDR2 SMNVEV (reference sequence). The CDR3 spans 13 residues. The CDR3 DNA is TGTGCCAGCAGTCCTAACAGCGGCTATGGCTACACCTTC. As protein: CASSPNSGYGYTF.

This clone was found once. The CDR3 spells CASSQWTGGNTGELFF. CDR3 bases: TGTGCCAGCAGCCAATGGACAGGGGGGAACACCGGGGAGCTGTTTTTT. The chain joins TRBV14 to TRBJ2-2; 10 positions agree with TRBD1. Germline CDR1 is SGHDN and CDR2 is FVKESK. The CDR3 has 16 amino acids. V lost 2 bases and J lost 1; bases outside the gene matches: 1.

This clone was seen only once. The rearrangement uses TRBV5-1 and TRBJ1-1, with D possibly matching TRBD1 (6 bases). The V gene's germline CDR1 is SGHRS and CDR2 YFSETQ. Trimming took off 4 bases at V and 1 base at J, with 20 bases between the two ends. This CDR3 region has 17 residues. Here the CDR3 reads CASSQSWTAGGNTEAFF. CDR3 DNA sequence: TGCGCCAGCAGCCAATCCTGGACAGCTGGTGGGAACACTGAAGCTTTCTTT.

V usage is TRBV30 and J usage is TRBJ2-2; D is possibly TRBD1 (6 bases). Germline CDR1 reads GTSNPN; CDR2 reads SVGIG (reference sequence). The CDR3 sequence is 13 residues long. V dropped 4 bases and J dropped 4 bases, with 10 bases sitting between them. DNA for the CDR3: TGTGCCTGGACAGGGGAAGTCACCGGGGAGCTGTTTTTT. Protein product: CAWTGEVTGELFF. The full variable domain, completed using reference TRBV30 and TRBJ2-2, is SQTIHQWPATLVQPVGSPLSLECTVEGTSNPNLYWYRQAAGRGLQLLFYSVGIGQISSEVPQNLSASRPQDRQFILSSKKLLLSDSGFYLCAWTGEVTGELFFGEGSRLTVL.

The genes are TRBV27 and TRBJ2-5; D call uncertain. Near its end, the DNA agrees better with TRBJ2-7, so the J call may be wrong. Per germline, CDR1 MNHEY and CDR2 SMNVEV (reference sequence). The CDR3 runs to 13 residues. Written as DNA, the CDR3 is TGTGCCAGCAGCCCTACTTACAACTACGAGCAGTACTTC. This translates into CASSPTYNYEQYF.

This chain uses TRBV2 with TRBJ1-2, with no clear D. CDR1 and CDR2 from the germline V gene are SNHLY and FYNNEI. This CDR3 spans 13 amino acids. V lost 6 bases and J lost 3, with 11 bases in between. The CDR3 DNA follows: TGTGCCAGCAGCCGGAGGACGGACTATGGCTACACCTTC. Translated: CASSRRTDYGYTF.

This clone was recorded once. The J gene is TRBJ2-7, the V gene TRBV2; no clear D gene. The germline CDR1 and CDR2 sequences are SNHLY and FYNNEI. CDR3 length: 14 residues. V dropped 4 bases and J dropped 3 bases, with 13 bases sitting between them. CDR3 DNA sequence: TGTGCCAGCAGTGCCCCGGCCAGGCGCTACGAGCAGTACGTC. This codes for CASSAPARRYEQYV.